This T cell receptor beta chain was recovered during a study of T cells in women clearing cervical HPV infection. The overall study: Control women cleared a single incident HPV16 infection within 12 months. General study points: Cases carried less TRBV6-7 than controls: approximately 0.1% versus 0.16%. Repertoire richness, not evenness, was significantly elevated in CIN3+ cases versus controls. Effector/memory and HPV-specific T cells were not isolated, and association timing is unknown.

Comment on this clone: Its antigen is unidentified. The read terminates 3 residues ahead of where the CDR3 ends, so the germline J gene completes it.

The CDR3 extends over 15 amino acids. CDR1 is SGHDT, CDR2 YYEEEE, per germline. Data came from immunoSEQ multiplex PCR; TCRdb stores just in-frame clones and leaves some out. The sample includes 25,000 to 30,000 clones. The TCR was taken from a woman between 18 and 75 years old with a cervical HPV16 infection that either progressed to CIN3+ or cleared (not recorded which). This chain uses TRBV5-6 with TRBJ2-3; 10 nucleotides align to TRBD1. Sequencing used blood buffy coat. Incomplete CDR3 DNA: TGTGCCAGCAGTGACGGACAGGGGGTCGCGGAGACG. Residues: CASSDGQGVAET. The CDR3 in its entirety is CASSDGQGVAETQYF. Based on the CDR3 plus reference TRBV5-6 and TRBJ2-3, the full variable domain is DAGVTQSPTHLIKTRGQQVTLRCSPKSGHDTVSWYQQALGQGPQFIFQYYEEEERQRGNFPDRFSGHQFPNYSSELNVNALLLGDSALYLCASSDGQGVAETQYFGPGTRLTVL.